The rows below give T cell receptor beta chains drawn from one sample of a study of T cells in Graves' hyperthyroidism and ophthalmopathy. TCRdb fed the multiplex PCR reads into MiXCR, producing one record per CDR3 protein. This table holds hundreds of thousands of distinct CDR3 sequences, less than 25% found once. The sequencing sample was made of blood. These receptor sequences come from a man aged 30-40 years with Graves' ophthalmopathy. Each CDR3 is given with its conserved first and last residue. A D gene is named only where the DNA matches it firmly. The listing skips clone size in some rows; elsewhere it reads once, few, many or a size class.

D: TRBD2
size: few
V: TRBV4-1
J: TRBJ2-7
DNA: TGCGCCAGCAGCCAAACGGGGACTAGCGGGAGTTACGAGCAGTACTTC
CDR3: CASSQTGTSGSYEQYF

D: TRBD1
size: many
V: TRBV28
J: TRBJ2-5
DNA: TGTGCCAGCAGTTTACCGGGACAGGCAGAGACCCAGTACTTC
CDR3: CASSLPGQAETQYF

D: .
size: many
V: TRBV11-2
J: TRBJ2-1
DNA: TGTGCCAGCAGCTTTCGGCAGGTTTCCTACAATGAGCAGTTCTTC
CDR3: CASSFRQVSYNEQFF

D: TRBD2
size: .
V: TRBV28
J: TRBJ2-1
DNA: TGTGCCAGCTCACCACTGATTCCCGGGACTAGCGATTCTTCCTACAATGAGCAGTTCTTC
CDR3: CASSPLIPGTSDSSYNEQFF

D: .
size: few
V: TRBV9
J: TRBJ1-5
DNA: TGTGCCAGCAGCCTAAACGTAAATCAGCCCCAGCATTTT
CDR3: CASSLNVNQPQHF

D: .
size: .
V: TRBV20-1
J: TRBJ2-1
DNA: TGCAGTGCTAGAGACGGGAGTACCATGAATGAGCAGTTCTTC
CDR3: CSARDGSTMNEQFF

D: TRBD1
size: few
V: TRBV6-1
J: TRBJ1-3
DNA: TGTGCCAGCAGGGTAATCGACAGGGGGCTAACGGGAAACACCATATATTTT
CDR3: CASRVIDRGLTGNTIYF

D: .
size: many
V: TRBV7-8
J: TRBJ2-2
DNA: TGTGCCAGCAGCCTTTTAGGGACCGGGGAGCTGTTTTTT
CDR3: CASSLLGTGELFF

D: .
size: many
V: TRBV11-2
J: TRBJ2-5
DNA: TGTGCCAGCAGCTTAATGGTTAATGGTCGGGACGGACAAGAGACCCAGTACTTC
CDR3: CASSLMVNGRDGQETQYF

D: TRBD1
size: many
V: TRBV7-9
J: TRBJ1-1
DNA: TGTGCCAGCAGCCCAATGACAGGGAAACACCTCACTGAAGCTTTCTTT
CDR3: CASSPMTGKHLTEAFF

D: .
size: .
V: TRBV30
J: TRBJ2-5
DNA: TGTGCCTGGGCCCGGAAACGGGAGACCCAGTACTTC
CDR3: CAWARKRETQYF

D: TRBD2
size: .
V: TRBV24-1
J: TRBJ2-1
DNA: TGTGCCACCTCGGGACTAGCGGGTTCGTCCTACAATGAGCAGTTCTTC
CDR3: CATSGLAGSSYNEQFF

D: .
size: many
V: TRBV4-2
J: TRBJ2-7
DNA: TGTGCCAGCAGCTTAGACCTCTACGAGCAGTACTTC
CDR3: CASSLDLYEQYF

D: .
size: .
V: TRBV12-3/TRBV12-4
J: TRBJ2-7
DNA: TGTGCCAGCAGTTTACAGGGGAGGGGGGAGCAGTACTTC
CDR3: CASSLQGRGEQYF

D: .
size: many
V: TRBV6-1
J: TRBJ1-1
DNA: TGTGCCAGCACTACACGGGACCTGAACACTGAAGCTTTCTTT
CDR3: CASTTRDLNTEAFF

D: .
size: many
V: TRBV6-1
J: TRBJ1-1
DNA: TGTGCCAGCAGTGATATGGGGAGCACTGAAGCTTTCTTT
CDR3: CASSDMGSTEAFF

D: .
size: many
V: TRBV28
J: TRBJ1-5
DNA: TGTGCCAGCAGTTTATGGGCGGACGTTAGCAATCAGCCCCAGCATTTT
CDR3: CASSLWADVSNQPQHF

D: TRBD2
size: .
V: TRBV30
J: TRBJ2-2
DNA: TGTGCGTCCCGATGGGCGGACGGGAGGGTCGGGGAGCTGTTTTTT
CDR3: CASRWADGRVGELFF

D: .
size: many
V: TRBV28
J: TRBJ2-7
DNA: TGTGCCAGCAGTTTATCCATCCGACGTTCCTACGAGCAGTACTTC
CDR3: CASSLSIRRSYEQYF

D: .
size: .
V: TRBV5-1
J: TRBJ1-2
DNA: TGCGCCAGCAGCTTGGCCGGTGGGCCGGAACCCTATGGCTACACCTTC
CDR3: CASSLAGGPEPYGYTF

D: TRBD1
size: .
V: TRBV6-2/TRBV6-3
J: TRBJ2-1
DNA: TGTGCCGGCAGTTCAACAGGGGAGAGGCAGTTCTTC
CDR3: CAGSSTGERQFF

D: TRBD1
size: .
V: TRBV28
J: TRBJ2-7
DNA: TGTGCCAGCAGTTTATTAGGTGTTGGGCAGGGGGCAGGCGAGCAGTACTTC
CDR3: CASSLLGVGQGAGEQYF

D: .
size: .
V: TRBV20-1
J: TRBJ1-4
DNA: TGCAGTGCTAGAGAAGGCAGCACTAATGAAAAACTGTTTTTT
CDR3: CSAREGSTNEKLFF

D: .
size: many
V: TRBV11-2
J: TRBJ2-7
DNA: TGTGCCAGCAGCTTGGAACCTAGTGCGTACGAGCAGTACTTC
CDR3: CASSLEPSAYEQYF

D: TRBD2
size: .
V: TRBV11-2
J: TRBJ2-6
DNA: TGTGCCAGCAGCGACTCCCCCGCTAGCGGGCTAATCAGCTCTGGGGCCAACGTCCTGACTTTC
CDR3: CASSDSPASGLISSGANVLTF

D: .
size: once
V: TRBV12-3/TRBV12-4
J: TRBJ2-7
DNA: TGTGCCCCTGGGGCCTGCGAGCAGTACTTC
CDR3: CAPGACEQYF

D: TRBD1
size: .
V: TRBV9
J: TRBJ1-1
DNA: TGTGCCAGCGGGACAGGGTTCAAGGCTTTCTTT
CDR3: CASGTGFKAFF

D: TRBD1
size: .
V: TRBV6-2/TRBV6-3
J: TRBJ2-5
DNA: TGTGCCAGCAGTTGGGACAGAGAGACCCAGTACTTC
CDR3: CASSWDRETQYF

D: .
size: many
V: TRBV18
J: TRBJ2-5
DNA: TGTGCCAGCTCACCATATACTACCGGGGGAGAGACCCAGTACTTC
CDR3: CASSPYTTGGETQYF

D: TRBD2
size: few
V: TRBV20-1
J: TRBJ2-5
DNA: TGCAGTGCTAGAGTTGGACTAGCGGACTACCCTATTTACTTC
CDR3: CSARVGLADYPIYF

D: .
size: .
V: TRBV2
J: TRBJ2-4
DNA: TGTGCCAGCTCTTCAGACAGAATCCTAGCCAAAAACATTCAGTACTTC
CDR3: CASSSDRILAKNIQYF

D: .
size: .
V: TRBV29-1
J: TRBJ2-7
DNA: TGCAGCGTTGCTAAGGGGGTAAACTCCTACGAGCAGTACTTC
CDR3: CSVAKGVNSYEQYF

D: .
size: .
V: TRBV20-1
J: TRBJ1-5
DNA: TGCAGTGCCCCCAGGTCGGGCGGCAATCAGCCCCAGCATTTT
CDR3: CSAPRSGGNQPQHF

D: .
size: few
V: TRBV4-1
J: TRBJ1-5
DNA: TGCGCCAGCAGCCAAGAATACCCTGTCAGTCAGCCCCAGCATTTT
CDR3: CASSQEYPVSQPQHF

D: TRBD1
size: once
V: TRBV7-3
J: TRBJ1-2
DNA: TGTGCCAGCAGCCAAGAGTGGGACAGTGCTAACTATGGCTACACCTTC
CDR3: CASSQEWDSANYGYTF

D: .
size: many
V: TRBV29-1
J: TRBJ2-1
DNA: TGCAGCCTCCAAGTTGGGGTGAATGCTGAGCAGTTCTTC
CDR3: CSLQVGVNAEQFF

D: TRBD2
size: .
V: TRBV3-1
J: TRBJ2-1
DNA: TGTGCCAGCAGCCACCGGGGGAGGGAAGTCAATGAGCAGTTCTTC
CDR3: CASSHRGREVNEQFF

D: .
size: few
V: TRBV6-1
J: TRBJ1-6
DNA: TGTGCCAGCAGTCAAGGATCCAGCCTGGGGACACCCCTCCACTTT
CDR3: CASSQGSSLGTPLHF

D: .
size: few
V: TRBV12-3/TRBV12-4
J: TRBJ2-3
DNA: TGTGCCAGCAGTTTTGTCACAGGCGCCTTAGGTACGCAGTATTTT
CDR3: CASSFVTGALGTQYF

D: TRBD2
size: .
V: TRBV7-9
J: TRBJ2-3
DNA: TGTGCCAGCAGCTTGGGCGGGAGCACAAATACGCAGTATTTT
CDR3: CASSLGGSTNTQYF

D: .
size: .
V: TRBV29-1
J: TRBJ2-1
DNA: TGCAGCGTTGTTGGAAGGTATTACAATGAGCAGTTCTTC
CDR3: CSVVGRYYNEQFF

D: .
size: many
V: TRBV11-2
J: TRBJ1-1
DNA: TGTGCCAGCAGCCCCCTGAGTCTCACTGAAGCTTTCTTT
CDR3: CASSPLSLTEAFF

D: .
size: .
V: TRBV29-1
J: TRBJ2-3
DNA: TGCAGCGTTCCCTGGGGGGAGGCAAAGCTTTACACAGATACGCAGTATTTT
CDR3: CSVPWGEAKLYTDTQYF

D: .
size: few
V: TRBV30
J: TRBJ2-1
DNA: TGTGCCTGGAGTGGCCAATACAGGGAGAATGAGCAGTTCTTC
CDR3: CAWSGQYRENEQFF